This is a list of T cell receptor beta chains from one sample in a study of T cells in Graves' hyperthyroidism and ophthalmopathy. Each CDR3 protein is one row after TCRdb ran MiXCR on the multiplex PCR reads. The profile shows about 640,000 distinct CDR3 sequences, about 20% of them singletons. Sequencing used blood. These receptors all come from a man younger than 40 with Graves' ophthalmopathy. Each CDR3 is given without its conserved first and last residue.

TRBV7-2	TRBJ1-6	ASSLPSPHSPLH
TRBV7-8	TRBJ2-6	ASSLDFQESGANVLT
TRBV20-1	TRBJ2-7	SARVKGYEQY
TRBV13	TRBJ2-7	ASSLVTSGRGLAYEQY
TRBV4-3	TRBJ2-1	ASSQARSRLGYEQF
TRBV6-1	TRBJ1-5	ASSDGTGVNQPQH
TRBV6-9	TRBJ1-5	ASSYERDSNQPQH
TRBV28	TRBJ2-3	ASSSRQGLGTDTQY
TRBV28	TRBJ2-1	ASSSTGPFYNEQF
TRBV20-1	TRBJ2-7	SALLYEQY
TRBV28	TRBJ2-7	ASSLRAGYEQY
TRBV5-1	TRBJ1-2	ASSPEGRFDGYT
TRBV11-2	TRBJ2-1	ASGVAGGASYNEQF
TRBV28	TRBJ2-3	ASSSTRDRATDTQY
TRBV12-3/TRBV12-4	TRBJ1-6	ASSLDDRDNSPLH
TRBV6-1	TRBJ2-3	ASKAVGGTTDTQY
TRBV11-2	TRBJ1-1	ASRDRDTEAF
TRBV29-1	TRBJ1-1	SVAVRGEFATEAF
TRBV4-2	TRBJ2-2	ASSQVSEELF
TRBV7-2	TRBJ2-3	ASSLGLTADTQY
TRBV27	TRBJ2-5	ASSWSGAGETQY
TRBV7-9	TRBJ1-6	ASSSDSLSPLH
TRBV6-1	TRBJ2-5	ASSARGLGETQY
TRBV18	TRBJ1-4	ASSPNAAALGEKLF
TRBV11-2	TRBJ2-7	ASSSFSSGGFYEQY
TRBV7-9	TRBJ1-4	ASSFGLSTNEKLF
TRBV7-9	TRBJ1-6	ASSPRGDRNSPLH
TRBV28	TRBJ2-3	ASSPQGGGLDTQY
TRBV6-2/TRBV6-3	TRBJ2-7	ASSGLANLVEQY
TRBV24-1	TRBJ2-2	ATSDPGLPGELF
TRBV7-9	TRBJ2-1	ASRKGQGIDNEQF
TRBV5-1	TRBJ2-1	ASSFMSLSGQEQF
TRBV12-3/TRBV12-4	TRBJ2-1	ASNNRRDGYNEQF
TRBV5-4	TRBJ2-2	ASNYKGVTGELF
TRBV28	TRBJ1-1	ASSPLENRASEAF
TRBV6-5	TRBJ2-7	ASSYGPTYEQY
TRBV4-2	TRBJ2-5	ASSQDLAGGPSETQY
TRBV4-1	TRBJ2-7	ASGAQGGLRTYEQY
TRBV6-6	TRBJ1-2	ASSYSPGAEGGYT
TRBV7-9	TRBJ1-1	ASSLGGAANTEAS
TRBV24-1	TRBJ2-3	ATSDSGVSTDTQY